This TCR beta chain appears in the sequencing data of a study of shared clonotypes between healthy human individuals. For the study at large: Three CD4 naive, three CD4 memory, two CD8 naive and one CD8 memory plate were used per donor. Study-wide findings and caveats: Clonotype sharing across a few donors was observed for about 5.5% of naive CD4 clonotypes. Memory subsets generally showed smaller estimated richness than naive subsets did.

Repertoires were generated with immunoSEQ multiplex PCR, while TCRdb's copy carries only in-frame clones and drops some. The sample holds about 320,000 clones, around 86% seen once. In regard to this clone: Its antigen is undetermined.

The V gene lost 4 bases and the J gene lost 9 bases, with 13 bases spanning the gap. The CDR3 covers 14 residues. Germline V gene data show CDR1 as SGHTA and CDR2 as FQGTGA. This clonotype was sampled from a man aged 18 to 29 in good health. The chain employs TRBV7-3 and TRBJ1-6; D is perhaps TRBD1 (5 bases). Sequenced material: memory CD8+ T cells sorted from blood. The sample's subset: CD45RO+ cells pooled with CCR7-negative TemRA cells. The CDR3 is CASSWDGASSPLHF. CDR3 nucleotides: TGTGCCAGCAGCTGGGACGGGGCCTCTTCACCCCTCCACTTT.